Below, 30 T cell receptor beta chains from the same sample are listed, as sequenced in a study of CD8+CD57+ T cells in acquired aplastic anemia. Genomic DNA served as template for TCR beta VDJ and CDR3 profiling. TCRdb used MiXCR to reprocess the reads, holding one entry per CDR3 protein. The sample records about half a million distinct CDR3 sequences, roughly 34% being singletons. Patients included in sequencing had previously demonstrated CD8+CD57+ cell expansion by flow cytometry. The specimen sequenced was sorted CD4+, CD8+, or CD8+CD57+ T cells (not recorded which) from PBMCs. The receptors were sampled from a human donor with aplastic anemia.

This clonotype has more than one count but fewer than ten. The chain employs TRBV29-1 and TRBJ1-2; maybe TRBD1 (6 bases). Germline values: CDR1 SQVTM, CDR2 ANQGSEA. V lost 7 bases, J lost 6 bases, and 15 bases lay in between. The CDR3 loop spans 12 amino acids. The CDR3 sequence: CSAHEGEDGYTF. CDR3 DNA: TGCAGCGCTCATGAGGGGGAAGATGGCTACACCTTC.

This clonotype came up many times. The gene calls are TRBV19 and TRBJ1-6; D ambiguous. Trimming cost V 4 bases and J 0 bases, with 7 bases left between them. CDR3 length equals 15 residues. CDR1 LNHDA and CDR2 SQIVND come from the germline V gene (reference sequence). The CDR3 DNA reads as TGTGCCAGTAGTAAAGCCGGCTCCTATAATTCACCCCTCCACTTT. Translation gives CASSKAGSYNSPLHF. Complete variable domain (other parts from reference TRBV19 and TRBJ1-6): DGGITQSPKYLFRKEGQNVTLSCEQNLNHDAMYWYRQDPGQGLRLIYYSQIVNDFQKGDIAEGYSVSREKKESFPLTVTSAQKNPTAFYLCASSKAGSYNSPLHFGNGTRLTVT.

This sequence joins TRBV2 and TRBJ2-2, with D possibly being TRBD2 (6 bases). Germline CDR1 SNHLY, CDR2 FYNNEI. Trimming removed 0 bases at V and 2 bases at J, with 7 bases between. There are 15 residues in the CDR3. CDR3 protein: CASSEAGGNTGELFF. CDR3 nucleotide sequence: TGTGCCAGCAGTGAAGCCGGGGGTAACACCGGGGAGCTGTTTTTT.

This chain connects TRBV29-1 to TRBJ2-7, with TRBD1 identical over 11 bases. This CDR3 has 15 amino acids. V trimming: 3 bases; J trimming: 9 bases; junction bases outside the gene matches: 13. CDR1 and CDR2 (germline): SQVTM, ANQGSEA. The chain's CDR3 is CSVDRPGTGGKVQYF. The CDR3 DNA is TGCAGCGTTGATCGGCCCGGGACAGGGGGAAAAGTGCAGTACTTC.

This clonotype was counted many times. The DNA of the CDR3 is TGTGCCAGCAGTGAATATTCCGAGCAGTACTTC. Protein: CASSEYSEQYF. The V gene is TRBV25-1, the J gene TRBJ2-7; D unclear. This CDR3 is built from 11 residues. Trimming removed 0 bases at V and 6 bases at J, with 3 bases between. The V gene's germline CDR1 is MGHDK and CDR2 SYGVNS.

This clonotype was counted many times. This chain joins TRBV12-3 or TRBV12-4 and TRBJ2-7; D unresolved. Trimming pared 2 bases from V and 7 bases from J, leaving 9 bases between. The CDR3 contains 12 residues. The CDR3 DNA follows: TGTGCCAGCAGTTTAAACGGCAATGAGCAGTACTTC. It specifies CASSLNGNEQYF.

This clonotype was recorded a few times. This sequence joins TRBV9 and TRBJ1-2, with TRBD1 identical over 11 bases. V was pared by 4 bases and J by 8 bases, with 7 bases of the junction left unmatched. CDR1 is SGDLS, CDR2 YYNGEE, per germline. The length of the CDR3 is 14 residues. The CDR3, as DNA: TGTGCCAGCAGCCGGACAGGGGGCGCGGGGGGCTACACCTTC. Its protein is CASSRTGGAGGYTF. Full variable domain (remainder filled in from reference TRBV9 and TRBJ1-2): DSGVTQTPKHLITATGQRVTLRCSPRSGDLSVYWYQQSLDQGLQFLIQYYNGEERAKGNILERFSAQQFPDLHSELNLSSLELGDSALYFCASSRTGGAGGYTFGSGTRLTVV.

CDR3 DNA: TGTGCCAGCAGTTACTCGGGGAACTCTGGAAACACCATATATTTT. It translates to CASSYSGNSGNTIYF. The V and J genes are TRBV6-5 and TRBJ1-3, with D uncertain. The V gene lost 0 bases and the J gene lost 0 bases, with 6 bases spanning the gap. The CDR3 is 15 amino acids. Germline V gives CDR1 MNHEY, CDR2 SVGAGI.

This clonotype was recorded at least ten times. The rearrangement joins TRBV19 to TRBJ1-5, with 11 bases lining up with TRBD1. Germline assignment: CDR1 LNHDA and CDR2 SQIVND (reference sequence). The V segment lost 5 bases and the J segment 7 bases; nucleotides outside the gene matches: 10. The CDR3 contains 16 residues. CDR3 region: CASSLSLDRGHQPQHF. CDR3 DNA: TGTGCCAGTAGTCTCTCATTGGACAGGGGGCACCAGCCCCAGCATTTT.

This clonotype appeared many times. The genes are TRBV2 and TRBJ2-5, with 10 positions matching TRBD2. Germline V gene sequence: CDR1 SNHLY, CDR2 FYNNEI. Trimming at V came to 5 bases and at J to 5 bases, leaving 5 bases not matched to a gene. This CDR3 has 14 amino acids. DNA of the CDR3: TGTGCCAGCAGTCCAGCGGGGGGGCCTGAGACCCAGTACTTC. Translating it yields CASSPAGGPETQYF.

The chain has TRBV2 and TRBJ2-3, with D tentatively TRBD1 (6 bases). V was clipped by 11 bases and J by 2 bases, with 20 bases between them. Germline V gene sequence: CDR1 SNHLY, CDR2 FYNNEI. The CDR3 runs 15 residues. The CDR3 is CAWSVQQGVTDTQYF. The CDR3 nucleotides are TGTGCCTGGAGTGTACAACAGGGAGTCACAGATACGCAGTATTTT. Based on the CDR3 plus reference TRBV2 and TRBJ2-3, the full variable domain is EPEVTQTPSHQVTQMGQEVILRCVPISNHLYFYWYRQILGQKVEFLVSFYNNEISEKSEIFDDQFSVERPDGSNFTLKIRSTKLEDSAMYFCAWSVQQGVTDTQYFGPGTRLTVL.

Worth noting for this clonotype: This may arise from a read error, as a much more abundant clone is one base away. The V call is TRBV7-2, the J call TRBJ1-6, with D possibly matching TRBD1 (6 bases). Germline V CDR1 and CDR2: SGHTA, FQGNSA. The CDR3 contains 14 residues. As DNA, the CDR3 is TGTGCCGGCAGCCGGTTCCTCAGGGGTTCACCCCTCCACTTT. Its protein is CAGSRFLRGSPLHF.

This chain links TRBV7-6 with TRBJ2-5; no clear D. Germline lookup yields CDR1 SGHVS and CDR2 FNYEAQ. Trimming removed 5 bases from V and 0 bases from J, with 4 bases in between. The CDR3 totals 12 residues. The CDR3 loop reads CASSQNQETQYF. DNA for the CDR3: TGTGCCAGCAGCCAGAACCAAGAGACCCAGTACTTC.

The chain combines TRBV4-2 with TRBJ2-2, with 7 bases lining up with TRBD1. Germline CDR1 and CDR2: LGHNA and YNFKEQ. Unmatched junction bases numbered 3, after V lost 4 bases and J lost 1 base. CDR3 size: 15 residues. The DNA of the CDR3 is TGTGCCAGCAGCCCCGGGACAGTGAACACCGGGGAGCTGTTTTTT. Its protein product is CASSPGTVNTGELFF.

The CDR3 DNA reads TGCAGTGCTAGACCAGTCTTCTTCTCCTACAATGAGCAGTTCTTC. This codes for CSARPVFFSYNEQFF. The gene calls are TRBV20-1 and TRBJ2-1, with D unclear. V shed 2 bases and J shed 0 bases, with 11 bases lying between them. The CDR3 consists of 15 residues. The germline CDR1 and CDR2 sequences are DFQATT and SNEGSKA (reference sequence).

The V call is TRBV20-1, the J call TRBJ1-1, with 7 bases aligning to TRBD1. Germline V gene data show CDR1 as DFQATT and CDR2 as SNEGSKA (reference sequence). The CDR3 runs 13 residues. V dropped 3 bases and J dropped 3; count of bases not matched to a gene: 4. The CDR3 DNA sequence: TGCAGTGCTAGGGGACAGCTCTACACTGAAGCTTTCTTT. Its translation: CSARGQLYTEAFF.

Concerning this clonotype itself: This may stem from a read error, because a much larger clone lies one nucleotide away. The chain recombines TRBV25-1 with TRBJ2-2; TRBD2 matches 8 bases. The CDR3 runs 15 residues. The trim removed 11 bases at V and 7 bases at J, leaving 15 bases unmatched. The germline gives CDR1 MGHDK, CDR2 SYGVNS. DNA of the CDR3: TGTGCCGGCCGACCGGGGCGGGGGGTTGGCGGGGAGCTGTTTTTT. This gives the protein CAGRPGRGVGGELFF. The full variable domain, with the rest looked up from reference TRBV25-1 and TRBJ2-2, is EADIYQTPRYLVIGTGKKITLECSQTMGHDKMYWYQQDPGMELHLIHYSYGVNSTEKGDLSSESTVSRIRTEHFPLTLESARPSHTSQYLCAGRPGRGVGGELFFGEGSRLTVL.

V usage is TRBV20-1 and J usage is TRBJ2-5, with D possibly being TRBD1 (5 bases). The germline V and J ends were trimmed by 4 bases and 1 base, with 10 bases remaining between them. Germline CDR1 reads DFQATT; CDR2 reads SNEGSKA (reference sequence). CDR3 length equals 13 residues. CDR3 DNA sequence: TGCAGTGCTACTCTCGACAGCCAAGAGACCCAGTACTTC. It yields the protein CSATLDSQETQYF.

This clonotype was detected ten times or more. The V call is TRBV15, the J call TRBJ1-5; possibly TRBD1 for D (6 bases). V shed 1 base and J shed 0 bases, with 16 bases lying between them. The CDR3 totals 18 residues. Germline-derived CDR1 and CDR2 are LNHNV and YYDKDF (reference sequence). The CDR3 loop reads CATSRGAGEWNSNQPQHF. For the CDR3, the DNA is TGTGCCACCAGCAGAGGGGCAGGGGAGTGGAATAGCAATCAGCCCCAGCATTTT. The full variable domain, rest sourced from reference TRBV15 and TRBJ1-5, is DAMVIQNPRYQVTQFGKPVTLSCSQTLNHNVMYWYQQKSSQAPKLLFHYYDKDFNNEADTPDNFQSRRPNTSFCFLDIRSPGLGDTAMYLCATSRGAGEWNSNQPQHFGDGTRLSIL.

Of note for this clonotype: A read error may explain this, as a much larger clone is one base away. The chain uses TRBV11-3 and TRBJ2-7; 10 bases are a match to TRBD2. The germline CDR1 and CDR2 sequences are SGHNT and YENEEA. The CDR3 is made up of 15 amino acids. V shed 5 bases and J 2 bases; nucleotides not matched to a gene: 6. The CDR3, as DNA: TGTGCCAGCAGCGCCGGGACTAGCGACCCCTACGAGCAGTACTTC. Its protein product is CASSAGTSDPYEQYF.

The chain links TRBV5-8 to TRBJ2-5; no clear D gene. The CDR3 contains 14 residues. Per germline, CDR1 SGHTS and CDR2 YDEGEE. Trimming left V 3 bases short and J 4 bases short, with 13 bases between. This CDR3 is CASSSPALGETQYF. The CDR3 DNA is TGTGCCAGCAGCTCACCCGCCCTGGGAGAGACCCAGTACTTC.

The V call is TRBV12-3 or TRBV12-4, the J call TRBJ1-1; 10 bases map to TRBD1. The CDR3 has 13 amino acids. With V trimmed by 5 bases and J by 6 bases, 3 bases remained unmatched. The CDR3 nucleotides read TGTGCCAGCAGTAGGGACAGGGGAGCTGAAGCTTTCTTT. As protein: CASSRDRGAEAFF.

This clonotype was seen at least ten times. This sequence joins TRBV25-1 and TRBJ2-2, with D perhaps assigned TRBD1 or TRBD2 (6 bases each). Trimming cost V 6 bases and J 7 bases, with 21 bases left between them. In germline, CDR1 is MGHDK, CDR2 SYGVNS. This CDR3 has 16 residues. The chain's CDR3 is CASRDGGSGDIGELFF. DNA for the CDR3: TGTGCCAGCAGGGACGGCGGTTCGGGGGACATCGGGGAGCTGTTTTTT.

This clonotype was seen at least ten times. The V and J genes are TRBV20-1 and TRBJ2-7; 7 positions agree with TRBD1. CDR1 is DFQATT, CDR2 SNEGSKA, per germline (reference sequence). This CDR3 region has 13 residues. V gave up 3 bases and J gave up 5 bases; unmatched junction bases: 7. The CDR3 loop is CSARNSQGNEQYF. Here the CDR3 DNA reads TGCAGTGCTAGGAATTCACAGGGGAACGAGCAGTACTTC.

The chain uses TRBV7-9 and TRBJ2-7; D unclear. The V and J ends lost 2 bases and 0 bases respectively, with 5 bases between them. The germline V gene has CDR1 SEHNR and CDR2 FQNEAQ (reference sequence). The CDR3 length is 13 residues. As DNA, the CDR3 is TGTGCCAGCAGCTTATACAGCTCCTACGAGCAGTACTTC. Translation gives CASSLYSSYEQYF.

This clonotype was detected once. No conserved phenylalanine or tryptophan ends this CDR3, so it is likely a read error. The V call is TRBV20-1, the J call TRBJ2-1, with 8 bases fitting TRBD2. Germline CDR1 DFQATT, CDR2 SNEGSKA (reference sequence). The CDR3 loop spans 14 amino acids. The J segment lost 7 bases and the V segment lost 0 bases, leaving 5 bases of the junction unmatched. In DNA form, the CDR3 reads TGCAGTGCTAGAGATGCCGGGGGGGCTAATGAGCAGTTCCTC. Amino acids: CSARDAGGANEQFL.

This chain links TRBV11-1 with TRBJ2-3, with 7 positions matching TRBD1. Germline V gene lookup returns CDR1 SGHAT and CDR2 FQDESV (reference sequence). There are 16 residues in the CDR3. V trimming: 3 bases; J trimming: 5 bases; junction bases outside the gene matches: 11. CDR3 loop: CASSLRGTTGVDTQYF. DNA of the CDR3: TGTGCCAGCAGCTTGAGGGGTACCACAGGGGTAGATACGCAGTATTTT.

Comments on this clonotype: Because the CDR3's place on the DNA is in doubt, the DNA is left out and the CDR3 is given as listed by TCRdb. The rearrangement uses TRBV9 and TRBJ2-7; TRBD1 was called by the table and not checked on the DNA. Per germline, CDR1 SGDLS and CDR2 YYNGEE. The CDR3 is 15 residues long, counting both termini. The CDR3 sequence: CASSVGQGATYEQCF.

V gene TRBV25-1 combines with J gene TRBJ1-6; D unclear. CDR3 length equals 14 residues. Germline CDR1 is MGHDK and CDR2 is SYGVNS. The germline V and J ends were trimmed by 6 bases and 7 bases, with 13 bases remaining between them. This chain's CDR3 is CASRERGPNSPLHF. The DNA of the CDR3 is TGTGCCAGCAGGGAGCGGGGTCCCAATTCACCCCTCCACTTT.

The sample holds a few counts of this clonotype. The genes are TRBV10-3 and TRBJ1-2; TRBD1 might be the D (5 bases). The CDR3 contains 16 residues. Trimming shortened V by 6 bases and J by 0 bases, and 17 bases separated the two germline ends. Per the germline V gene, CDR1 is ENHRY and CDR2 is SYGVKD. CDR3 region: CAIRAPGGEANYGYTF. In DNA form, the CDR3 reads TGTGCCATCAGGGCCCCCGGGGGGGAAGCTAACTATGGCTACACCTTC.